The clone carrying this T cell receptor (beta chain) was detected many times. Its specificity is not known. The entry originates in a study of T cells in Graves' hyperthyroidism and ophthalmopathy. The CDR3 length is 13 residues. Germline CDR1 SNHLY, CDR2 FYNNEI. Trimming cost V 4 bases and J 4 bases; bases outside gene matches: 1. Whole-study findings and limits: In blood, most of the thyroid clonotypes expanded above 0.001 were also present.

Researchers amplified the TCR beta CDR3 regions from RNA transcripts. First-round RT-PCR targeting the TCR CDR3 was performed with the HTBI primer set. TCRdb called the multiplex PCR reads again in MiXCR, with one record for every CDR3 protein. The sample yields fewer than 600,000 distinct CDR3 sequences, about 15% seen once. The material sequenced was blood. The receptor comes from a woman in her thirties or forties with Graves' hyperthyroidism. The gene calls are TRBV2 and TRBJ2-5, with TRBD1 matching over 9 bases. CDR3 residues: CASSGGQGETQYF. CDR3 nucleotide sequence: TGTGCCAGCAGTGGGGGACAGGGAGAGACCCAGTACTTC.